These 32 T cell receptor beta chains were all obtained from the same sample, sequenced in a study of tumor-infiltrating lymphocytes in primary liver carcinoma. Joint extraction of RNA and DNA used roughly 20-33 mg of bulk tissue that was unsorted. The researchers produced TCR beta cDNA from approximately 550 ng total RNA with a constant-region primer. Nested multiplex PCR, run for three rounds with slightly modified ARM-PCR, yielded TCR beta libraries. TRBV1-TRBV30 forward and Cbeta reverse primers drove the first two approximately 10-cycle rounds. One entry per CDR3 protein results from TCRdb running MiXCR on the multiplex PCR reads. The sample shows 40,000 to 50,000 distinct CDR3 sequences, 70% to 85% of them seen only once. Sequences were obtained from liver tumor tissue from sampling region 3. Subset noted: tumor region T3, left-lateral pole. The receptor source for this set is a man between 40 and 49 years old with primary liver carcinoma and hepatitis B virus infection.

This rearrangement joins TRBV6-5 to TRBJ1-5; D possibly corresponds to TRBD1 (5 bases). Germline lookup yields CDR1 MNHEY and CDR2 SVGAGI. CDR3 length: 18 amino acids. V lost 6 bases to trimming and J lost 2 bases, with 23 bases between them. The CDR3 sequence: CASRRDGRVYTGNQPQHF. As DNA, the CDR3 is TGTGCCAGCAGACGGGATGGCAGGGTATATACGGGCAATCAGCCCCAGCATTTT.

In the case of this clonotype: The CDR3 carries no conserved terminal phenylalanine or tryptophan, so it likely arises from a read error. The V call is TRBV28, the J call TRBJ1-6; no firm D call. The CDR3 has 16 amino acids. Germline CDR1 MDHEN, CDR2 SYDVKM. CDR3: CASSPARSSYNSPLHS. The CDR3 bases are TGTGCCAGCAGCCCTGCGAGAAGCTCCTATAATTCACCGCTCCACTCT.

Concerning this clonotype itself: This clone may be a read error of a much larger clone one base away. The CDR3 DNA follows: TGTGCCTGGAGTGTCGGAGGAGTACTCCAAGAGACCCAGTACTTC. This gives the protein CAWSVGGVLQETQYF. The V call is TRBV30, the J call TRBJ2-5, with D perhaps TRBD2 (5 bases). Germline V lookup: CDR1 GTSNPN, CDR2 SVGIG (reference sequence). With 0 bases removed from V and 1 base from J, the gap between germline ends came to 12 bases. This CDR3 spans 15 amino acids.

The CDR3 DNA sequence: TGCGCCAGCAGCGCATCAGGCGGACTAGTGGGAGTCGGGCTCGACGAGCAGTACTTC. Residues: CASSASGGLVGVGLDEQYF. The rearrangement uses TRBV4-1 and TRBJ2-7; 7 bases map to TRBD2. Trimming removed 5 bases from V and 5 bases from J; junction bases left unmatched: 24. This CDR3 has 19 amino acids. In germline, CDR1 is MGHRA, CDR2 YSYEKL.

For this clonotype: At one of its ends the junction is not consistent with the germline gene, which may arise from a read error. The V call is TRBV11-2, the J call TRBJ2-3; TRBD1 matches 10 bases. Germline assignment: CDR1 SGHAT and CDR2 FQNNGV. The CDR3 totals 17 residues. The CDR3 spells CARSLDLGTGANDTRYF. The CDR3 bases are TGTGCCAGGAGCTTAGATCTTGGGACAGGGGCAAACGATACGCGGTATTTT.

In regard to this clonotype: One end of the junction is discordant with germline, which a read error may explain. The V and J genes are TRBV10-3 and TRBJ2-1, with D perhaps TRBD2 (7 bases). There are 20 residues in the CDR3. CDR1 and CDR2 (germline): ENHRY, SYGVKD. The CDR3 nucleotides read TGTGCAATCAGTGAGTCGCCCGTACGGGGGGCTAGGACCTCCTACAATGAGGAGTTCTTC. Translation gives CAISESPVRGARTSYNEEFF.

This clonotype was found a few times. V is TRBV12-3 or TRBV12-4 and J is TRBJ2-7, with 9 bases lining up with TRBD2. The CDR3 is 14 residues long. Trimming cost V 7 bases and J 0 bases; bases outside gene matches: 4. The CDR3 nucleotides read TGTGCCAGCAACTTTAGCGGGAGCTCCTACGAGCAGTACTTC. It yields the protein CASNFSGSSYEQYF.

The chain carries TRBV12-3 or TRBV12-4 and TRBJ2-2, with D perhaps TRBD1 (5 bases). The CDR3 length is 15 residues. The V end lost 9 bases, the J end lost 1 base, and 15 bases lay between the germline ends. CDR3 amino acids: CASSIGHWNTGELFF. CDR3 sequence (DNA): TGTGCCAGTAGCATCGGACACTGGAACACCGGGGAGCTGTTTTTT.

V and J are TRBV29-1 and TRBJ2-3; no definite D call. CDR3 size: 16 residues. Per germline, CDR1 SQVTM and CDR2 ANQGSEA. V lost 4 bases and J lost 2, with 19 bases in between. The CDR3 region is CSVVHQDHGYTDTQYF. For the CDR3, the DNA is TGCAGCGTTGTGCACCAGGACCACGGCTACACAGATACGCAGTATTTT.

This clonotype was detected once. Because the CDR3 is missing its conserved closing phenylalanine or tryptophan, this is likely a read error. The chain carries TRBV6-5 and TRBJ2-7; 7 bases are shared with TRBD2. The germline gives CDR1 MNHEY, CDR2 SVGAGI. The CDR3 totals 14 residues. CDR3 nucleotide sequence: TGTACCAGCAGTTACTCCGGGGGGACCTACGAGCAGTACTCC. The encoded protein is CTSSYSGGTYEQYS.

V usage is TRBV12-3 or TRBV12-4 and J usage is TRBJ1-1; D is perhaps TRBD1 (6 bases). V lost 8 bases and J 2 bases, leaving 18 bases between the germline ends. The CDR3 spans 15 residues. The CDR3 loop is CASCKADSLNTEAFF. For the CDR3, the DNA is TGTGCCAGCTGTAAGGCGGACAGTCTTAACACTGAAGCTTTCTTT.

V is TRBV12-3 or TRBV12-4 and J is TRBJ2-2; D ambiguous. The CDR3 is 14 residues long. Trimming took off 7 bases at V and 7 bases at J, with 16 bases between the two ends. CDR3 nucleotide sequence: TGTGCCAGCACGGAAGTTCCCAATAGCGGGGAGCTGTTTTTT. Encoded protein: CASTEVPNSGELFF.

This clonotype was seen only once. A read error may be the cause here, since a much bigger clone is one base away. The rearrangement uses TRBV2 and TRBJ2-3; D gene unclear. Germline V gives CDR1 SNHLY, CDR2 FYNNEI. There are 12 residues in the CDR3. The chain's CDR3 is CANSELTDTQYF. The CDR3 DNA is TGTGCCAACAGTGAACTGACAGATACGCAGTATTTT.

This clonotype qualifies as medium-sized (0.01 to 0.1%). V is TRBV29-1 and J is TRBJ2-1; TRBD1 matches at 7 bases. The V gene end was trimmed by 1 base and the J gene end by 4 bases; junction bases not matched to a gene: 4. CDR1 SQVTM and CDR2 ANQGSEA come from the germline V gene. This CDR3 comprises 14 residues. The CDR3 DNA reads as TGCAGCGTTGAAGGCCGGGGACAGTACAATGAGCAGTTCTTC. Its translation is CSVEGRGQYNEQFF.

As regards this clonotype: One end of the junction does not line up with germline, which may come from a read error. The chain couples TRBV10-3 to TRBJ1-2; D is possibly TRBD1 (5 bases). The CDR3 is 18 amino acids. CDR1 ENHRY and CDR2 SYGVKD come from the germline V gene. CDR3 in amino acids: CAITESGHRSATDYGYTF. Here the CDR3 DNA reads TGTGCCATCACTGAGTCCGGACACAGATCAGCTACTGACTATGGCTACACCTTC.

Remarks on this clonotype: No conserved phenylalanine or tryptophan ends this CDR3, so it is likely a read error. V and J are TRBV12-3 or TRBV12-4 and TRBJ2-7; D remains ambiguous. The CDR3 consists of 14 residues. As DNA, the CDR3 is TGTGCCAGCAGTTTAGGGACGGGCTCCCACGAGCAGTACCTC. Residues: CASSLGTGSHEQYL.

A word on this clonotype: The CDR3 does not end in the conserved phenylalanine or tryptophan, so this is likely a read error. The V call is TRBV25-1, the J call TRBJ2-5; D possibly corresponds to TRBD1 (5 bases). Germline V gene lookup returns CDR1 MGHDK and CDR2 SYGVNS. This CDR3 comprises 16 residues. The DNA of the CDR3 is TGCGCCAGCAGTGAATTCGTGACAGAGAGAGGAGAGACCCAGTACTTA. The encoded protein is CASSEFVTERGETQYL.

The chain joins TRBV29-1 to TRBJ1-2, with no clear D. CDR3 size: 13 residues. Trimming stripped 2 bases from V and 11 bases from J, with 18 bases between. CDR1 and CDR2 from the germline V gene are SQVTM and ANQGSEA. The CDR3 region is CSVETPGVGGYTF. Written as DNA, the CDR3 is TGCAGCGTTGAAACACCAGGAGTTGGTGGTTACACCTTC. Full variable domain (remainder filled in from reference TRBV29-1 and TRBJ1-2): SAVISQKPSRDICQRGTSLTIQCQVDSQVTMMFWYRQQPGQSLTLIATANQGSEATYESGFVIDKFPISRPNLTFSTLTVSNMSPEDSSIYLCSVETPGVGGYTFGSGTRLTVV.

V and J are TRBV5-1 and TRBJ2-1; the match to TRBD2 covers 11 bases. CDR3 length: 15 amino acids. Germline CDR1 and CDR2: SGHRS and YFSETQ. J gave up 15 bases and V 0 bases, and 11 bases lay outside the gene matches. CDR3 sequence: CASSLASGGHNGRFF. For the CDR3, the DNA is TGCGCCAGCAGCTTGGCTAGCGGGGGGCACAATGGGCGGTTCTTC.

The CDR3 DNA reads as TGTGCCAGCATCCAGGACAGCTCCTACGAGCAGTACTTC. Amino acid sequence: CASIQDSSYEQYF. The chain has TRBV14 and TRBJ2-7; D might be TRBD1 (6 bases). The CDR3 runs to 13 residues. The V gene lost 7 bases and the J gene lost 0 bases, with 10 bases spanning the gap. Germline V CDR1 and CDR2: SGHDN, FVKESK.

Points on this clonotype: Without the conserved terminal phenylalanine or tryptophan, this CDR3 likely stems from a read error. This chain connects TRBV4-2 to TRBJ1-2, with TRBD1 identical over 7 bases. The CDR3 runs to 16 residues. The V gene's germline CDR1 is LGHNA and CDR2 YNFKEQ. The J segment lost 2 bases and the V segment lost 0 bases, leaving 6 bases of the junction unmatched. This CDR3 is CASSQEGQGDNYGYTL. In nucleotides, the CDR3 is TGTGCCAGCAGCCAAGAAGGGCAGGGGGACAACTATGGCTACACCCTA.

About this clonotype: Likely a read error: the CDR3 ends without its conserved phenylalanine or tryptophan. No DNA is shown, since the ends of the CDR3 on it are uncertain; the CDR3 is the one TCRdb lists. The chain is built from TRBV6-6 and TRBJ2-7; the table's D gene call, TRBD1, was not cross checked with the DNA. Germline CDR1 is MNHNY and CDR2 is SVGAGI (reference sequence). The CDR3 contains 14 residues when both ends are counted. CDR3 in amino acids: CASRPRTQAREWYL.

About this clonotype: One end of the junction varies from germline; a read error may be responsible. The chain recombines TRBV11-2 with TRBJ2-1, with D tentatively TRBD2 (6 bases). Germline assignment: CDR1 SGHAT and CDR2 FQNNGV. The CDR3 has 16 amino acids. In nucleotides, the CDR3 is TGTGCCAGGAGCTTGGATATCGGACTAACCATGGGTGAACAGTTCTTC. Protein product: CARSLDIGLTMGEQFF.

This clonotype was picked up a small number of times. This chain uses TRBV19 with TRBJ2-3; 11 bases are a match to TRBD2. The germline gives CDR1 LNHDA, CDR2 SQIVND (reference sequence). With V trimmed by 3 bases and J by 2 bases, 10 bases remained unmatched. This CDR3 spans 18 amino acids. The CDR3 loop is CASSIKHGTSGNTDTQYF. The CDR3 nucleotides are TGTGCCAGTAGTATTAAGCATGGGACTAGCGGAAACACAGATACGCAGTATTTT.

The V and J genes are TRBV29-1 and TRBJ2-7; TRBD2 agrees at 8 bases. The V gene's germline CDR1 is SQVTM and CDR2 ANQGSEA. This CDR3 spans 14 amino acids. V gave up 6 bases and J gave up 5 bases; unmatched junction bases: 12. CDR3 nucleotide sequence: TGCAGCGTACTCCGGGACCGGGGGGGGAACGAGCAGTACTTC. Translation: CSVLRDRGGNEQYF.

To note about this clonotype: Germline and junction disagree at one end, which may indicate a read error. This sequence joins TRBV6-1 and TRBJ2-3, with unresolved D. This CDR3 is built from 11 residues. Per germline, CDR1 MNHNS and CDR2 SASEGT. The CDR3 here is CASSPLDTQCF. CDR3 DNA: TGTGCCAGCAGTCCTTTAGATACGCAGTGTTTT.

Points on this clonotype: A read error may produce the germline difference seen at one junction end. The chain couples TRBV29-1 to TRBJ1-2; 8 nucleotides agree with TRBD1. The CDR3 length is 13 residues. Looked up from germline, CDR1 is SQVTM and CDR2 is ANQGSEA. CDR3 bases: TGCAGCGGTAACTTTCAGGGGGCTTATGGTTACATCTTC. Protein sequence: CSGNFQGAYGYIF.

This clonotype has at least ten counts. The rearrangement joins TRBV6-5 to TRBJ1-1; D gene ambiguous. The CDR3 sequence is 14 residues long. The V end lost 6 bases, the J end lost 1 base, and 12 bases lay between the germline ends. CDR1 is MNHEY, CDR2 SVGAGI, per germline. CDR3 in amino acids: CASRPSGKNTEAFF. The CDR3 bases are TGTGCCAGCAGACCATCTGGGAAGAACACTGAAGCTTTCTTT.

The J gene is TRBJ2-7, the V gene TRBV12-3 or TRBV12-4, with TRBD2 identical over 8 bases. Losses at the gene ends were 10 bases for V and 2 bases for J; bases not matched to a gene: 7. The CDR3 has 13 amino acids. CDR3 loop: CAKSLREAYEQYF. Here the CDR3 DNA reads TGTGCCAAAAGCTTGCGGGAGGCCTACGAGCAGTACTTC.

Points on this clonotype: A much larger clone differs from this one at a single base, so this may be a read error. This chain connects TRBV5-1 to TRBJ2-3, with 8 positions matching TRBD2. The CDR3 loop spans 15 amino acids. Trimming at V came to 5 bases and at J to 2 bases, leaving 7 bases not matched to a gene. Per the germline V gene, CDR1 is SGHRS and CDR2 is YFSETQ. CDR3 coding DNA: TGCGCCAGCAGACCCGGGACTAGAGTCACAGATACGCAGTATTTT. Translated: CASRPGTRVTDTQYF.

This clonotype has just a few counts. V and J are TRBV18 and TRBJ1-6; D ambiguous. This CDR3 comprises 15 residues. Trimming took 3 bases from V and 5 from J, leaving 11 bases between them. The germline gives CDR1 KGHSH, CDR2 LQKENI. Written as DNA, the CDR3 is TGTGCCAGCTCACCGCGGGCAGCGGATAATTCACCCCTCCACTTT. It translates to CASSPRAADNSPLHF.

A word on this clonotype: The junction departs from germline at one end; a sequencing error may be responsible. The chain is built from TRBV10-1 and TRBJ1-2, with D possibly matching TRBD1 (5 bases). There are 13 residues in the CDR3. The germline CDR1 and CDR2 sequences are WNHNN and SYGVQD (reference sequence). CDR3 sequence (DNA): TGCGCCCGCAGTGAGTCAAGGGACTATGGCTACACTTTC. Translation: CARSESRDYGYTF.